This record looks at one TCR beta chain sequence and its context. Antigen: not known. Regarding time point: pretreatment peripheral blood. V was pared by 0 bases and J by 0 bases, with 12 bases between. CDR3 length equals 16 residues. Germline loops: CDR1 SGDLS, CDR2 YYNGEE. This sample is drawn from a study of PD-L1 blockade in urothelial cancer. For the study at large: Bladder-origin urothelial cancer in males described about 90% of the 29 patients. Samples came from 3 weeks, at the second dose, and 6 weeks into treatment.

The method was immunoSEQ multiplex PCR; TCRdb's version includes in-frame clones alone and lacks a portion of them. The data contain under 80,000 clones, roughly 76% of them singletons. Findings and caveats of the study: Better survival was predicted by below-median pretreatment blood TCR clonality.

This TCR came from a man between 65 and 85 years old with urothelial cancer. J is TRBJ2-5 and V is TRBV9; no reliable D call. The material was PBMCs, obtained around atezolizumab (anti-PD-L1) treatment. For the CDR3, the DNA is TGTGCCAGCAGCGTAGGCCAGATGAATTACCAAGAGACCCAGTACTTC. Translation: CASSVGQMNYQETQYF.